These 12 T cell receptor beta chains share one sample of origin, sequenced in a study of PD-1 blockade in classical Hodgkin lymphoma. All the patients suffered relapse after autologous stem cell transplantation, and brentuximab vedotin exposure differed. Clones were sequenced by immunoSEQ multiplex PCR, and TCRdb holds only the in-frame ones, with some missing. The sample lists some 96,000 clones; roughly 92% were seen once. Sample: peripheral blood mononuclear cells (PBMCs), taken at baseline. Receptor source: a human donor with classical Hodgkin lymphoma.

CDR3: CASSVESRMNTEAFF. In DNA, the CDR3 is TGTGCCAGCAGCGTAGAATCGAGAATGAACACTGAAGCTTTCTTT. The V and J genes are TRBV9 and TRBJ1-1; D unclear. This CDR3 is 15 amino acids long. V lost 0 bases and J 0 bases, leaving 9 bases between the germline ends. Per germline, CDR1 SGDLS and CDR2 YYNGEE.

The chain has TRBV13 and TRBJ2-3; no reliable D call. Germline-derived CDR1 and CDR2 are PRHDT and FYEKMQ (reference sequence). Trimming took off 4 bases at V and 2 bases at J, with 1 base between the two ends. This CDR3 is 11 amino acids long. The DNA of the CDR3 is TGTGCCAGCAGCTCCACAGATACGCAGTATTTT. This sequence encodes CASSSTDTQYF.

The J gene is TRBJ2-7, the V gene TRBV28; possibly TRBD2 for D (6 bases). This CDR3 contains 12 residues. CDR1 and CDR2 from the germline V gene are MDHEN and SYDVKM. Between the trimmed V and J ends, which lost 2 bases and 6 bases, there was a span of 8 bases. The CDR3: CASSLGGVEQYF. The CDR3, as DNA: TGTGCCAGCAGTTTAGGAGGGGTCGAGCAGTACTTC.

In DNA, the CDR3 is TGTGCCACCCGACAGGCCCCCACAGATACGCAGTATTTT. Its protein product is CATRQAPTDTQYF. The V and J genes are TRBV19 and TRBJ2-3; TRBD1 might be the D (6 bases). The length of the CDR3 is 13 residues. Germline CDR1 is LNHDA and CDR2 is SQIVND (reference sequence). Deletions cut 10 bases from V and 2 bases from J, with 13 bases between.

V is TRBV30 and J is TRBJ1-4; 7 bases are shared with TRBD1. CDR3 size: 15 residues. Unmatched junction bases numbered 7, after V lost 2 bases and J lost 4 bases. CDR1 GTSNPN and CDR2 SVGIG come from the germline V gene (reference sequence). The CDR3 spells CAWSPLGDSNEKLFF. The CDR3 region has the DNA TGTGCCTGGAGTCCCCTGGGGGACAGTAATGAAAAACTGTTTTTT.

The chain uses TRBV11-2 and TRBJ1-2; D gene uncertain. The CDR3 covers 16 residues. Trimming removed 0 bases from V and 4 bases from J, with 15 bases in between. CDR1 is SGHAT, CDR2 FQNNGV, per germline. The CDR3 spells CASSLDRVSAFYGYTF. The DNA for the CDR3 is TGTGCCAGCAGCTTAGATCGGGTGTCCGCCTTCTATGGCTACACCTTC.

The chain employs TRBV7-9 and TRBJ2-7, with D possibly matching TRBD1 (6 bases). This CDR3 has 13 amino acids. Trimming took 7 bases from V and 1 from J, leaving 11 bases between them. The V gene's germline CDR1 is SEHNR and CDR2 FQNEAQ (reference sequence). The CDR3 DNA follows: TGTGCCAGCAAGGACAGTGAGTCCTACGAGCAGTACTTC. Its protein product is CASKDSESYEQYF.

V and J are TRBV4-1 and TRBJ2-7; tentatively, D is TRBD2 (5 bases). V gave up 1 base and J gave up 7 bases, with 17 bases separating them. The CDR3 has 15 residues. Per germline, CDR1 MGHRA and CDR2 YSYEKL. This CDR3 reads CASSQGPRSGGEQYF. The CDR3 DNA sequence: TGCGCCAGCAGCCAAGGGCCGCGGAGTGGCGGGGAGCAGTACTTC.

This clone was seen just once. The rearrangement links TRBV12-2 to TRBJ1-4; the table's D call, TRBD1, was not checked against the DNA. TRBV12-2 is reported as a pseudogene. The CDR3 has 15 amino acids. For the CDR3, the DNA is TGTGCAAGTCGCATTACAGGGGCAACTAATGAAAAACTGTTTTTT. This codes for CASRITGATNEKLFF.

The chain carries TRBV4-1 and TRBJ1-2, with 10 bases that match TRBD1. J gave up 0 bases and V 6 bases, and 4 bases lay outside the gene matches. This CDR3 region has 15 residues. Germline assignment: CDR1 MGHRA and CDR2 YSYEKL. The CDR3 sequence: CASRLGQGANYGYTF. As DNA, the CDR3 is TGCGCCAGCAGGCTAGGACAGGGGGCTAACTATGGCTACACCTTC.

The V gene is TRBV25-1, the J gene TRBJ2-7, with 12 bases lining up with TRBD2. Per the germline V gene, CDR1 is MGHDK and CDR2 is SYGVNS. Trimming cost V 4 bases and J 5 bases; bases outside gene matches: 6. The CDR3 runs 15 residues. As DNA, the CDR3 is TGTGCCAGCAGTGGAGGGACTAGCGGGCTCCACGAGCAGTACTTC. Translation gives CASSGGTSGLHEQYF.

The chain combines TRBV27 with TRBJ2-1; 8 bases line up with TRBD1. The V and J ends lost 7 bases and 2 bases, in that order; junction bases with no gene match: 7. The CDR3 length is 15 residues. Germline V gene sequence: CDR1 MNHEY, CDR2 SMNVEV (reference sequence). The DNA for the CDR3 is TGTGCCAGCACCCCCCGGACAGGGCCCTACAATGAGCAGTTCTTC. This encodes CASTPRTGPYNEQFF.